This TCR beta chain derives from a study of blood T cells in healthy people across ages. Samples had at least 6 million PBMCs isolated from them. This CDR3 is built from 20 residues. Germline V lookup: CDR1 SGHTA, CDR2 FQGNSA. The trim removed 0 bases at V and 4 bases at J, leaving 19 bases unmatched. A J-beta primer mix and a sample-barcoded 5' primer were used in a second PCR of about 7 to 11 cycles. Every molecule of cDNA carried a tag from a template-switch adaptor with 12 random nucleotides. In TCRdb, the 5' RACE reads were re-called with MiXCR into one record per CDR3 protein. The sample carries roughly 900,000 distinct CDR3 sequences, 29% recorded once. This clonotype has ten or more counts.

Sequenced: blood. V usage is TRBV7-2 and J usage is TRBJ2-5, with TRBD2 matching over 8 bases. The sequence came from a woman older than 75 in good health. The CDR3 DNA is TGTGCCAGCAGCTTAGCGAAGTTAATAGCGGGGCTACCTAGAGGAGAGACCCAGTACTTC. It translates to CASSLAKLIAGLPRGETQYF.